This T cell receptor beta chain was captured by sequencing in a study of T cells in Graves' hyperthyroidism and ophthalmopathy. Study-wide findings and caveats: From stable hyperthyroidism, ophthalmopathy was separated by a 13 V-J model. In the blood, most expanded thyroid clonotypes above 0.001 appeared as well.

Researchers took RNA transcripts and amplified the TCR beta CDR3 regions from them. The TCR CDR3 was amplified in a first-round RT-PCR using the HTBI primer set. Via MiXCR, TCRdb re-called the multiplex PCR reads, giving one row per CDR3 protein. The sample holds 660,000 or so distinct CDR3 sequences; under 25% are singletons and the top ten take 30% to 40%. Germline values: CDR1 LGHDT, CDR2 YNNKEL (reference sequence). The CDR3 sequence is 15 residues long. Trimming at V came to 1 base and at J to 7 bases, leaving 5 bases not matched to a gene. This clonotype has at least ten counts. Its antigen is as yet unknown. Inclusion characteristics of ophthalmopathy patients comprised a Clinical Activity Score of at least 3, a NOSPECS grade of at least 4, and duration under 3 months. Patients were excluded for uncontrolled infection, other autoimmune disease, pregnancy or lactation.

This receptor was identified in a man in his thirties or forties with Graves' ophthalmopathy. Sequences were obtained from blood. The V and J genes are TRBV3-1 and TRBJ2-5; 11 bases map to TRBD2. CDR3 region: CASSQGTSGQGTQYF. Here the CDR3 DNA reads TGTGCCAGCAGCCAAGGGACTAGCGGGCAGGGGACCCAGTACTTC.